The 21 T cell receptor beta chains in this list originate from one sample, sequenced in a study of blood T cell repertoires in COVID-19. Data came from immunoSEQ multiplex PCR; TCRdb stores just in-frame clones and leaves some out. Of about 75,000 clones in the sample, 70% to 90% were seen once. Material: peripheral blood. These receptors all stem from a human donor in a cohort sampled during active COVID-19.

This chain joins TRBV15 and TRBJ2-5; D is ambiguous. The CDR3 is 14 residues long. V gave up 1 base and J gave up 2 bases, with 8 bases separating them. CDR1 LNHNV and CDR2 YYDKDF come from the germline V gene (reference sequence). CDR3 DNA: TGTGCCACCAGCAGAGTCCGCACTCAAGAGACCCAGTACTTC. The encoded protein is CATSRVRTQETQYF.

The chain is built from TRBV5-6 and TRBJ2-3, with D possibly being TRBD2 (6 bases). V lost 3 bases to trimming and J lost 0 bases, with 20 bases between them. The CDR3 consists of 18 residues. The germline CDR1 and CDR2 sequences are SGHDT and YYEEEE. The CDR3 loop reads CASSSRKEGSSSTDTQYF. In DNA, the CDR3 is TGTGCCAGCAGCTCGAGGAAGGAGGGGTCCAGCAGCACAGATACGCAGTATTTT.

This rearrangement joins TRBV5-6 to TRBJ2-5; the match to TRBD1 covers 11 bases. The germline V gene encodes CDR1 SGHDT and CDR2 YYEEEE. CDR3 size: 16 residues. V dropped 4 bases and J dropped 5; count of bases not matched to a gene: 10. CDR3 DNA: TGTGCCAGCAGCAATTACCGGGACAGGGGGTTTGAGACCCAGTACTTC. Amino acid sequence: CASSNYRDRGFETQYF.

The CDR3 coding sequence is TGTGCCAGCAGCCAAATTACCAGGGTGTCCGAGCAGTACTTC. It specifies CASSQITRVSEQYF. This sequence joins TRBV14 and TRBJ2-7; TRBD1 is a possible D gene (5 bases). Germline V lookup: CDR1 SGHDN, CDR2 FVKESK. Trimming removed 2 bases at V and 6 bases at J, with 14 bases between. The CDR3 runs to 14 residues.

J is TRBJ1-4 and V is TRBV28; 9 bases match TRBD1. Germline loops: CDR1 MDHEN, CDR2 SYDVKM. The V segment lost 4 bases and the J segment 8 bases; nucleotides outside the gene matches: 17. The CDR3 consists of 18 residues. CDR3 sequence (DNA): TGTGCCAGCAGTTCGACCGGGACAGGGTCCGGCGGGAACGAAAAACTGTTTTTT. It encodes CASSSTGTGSGGNEKLFF.

This clone was recorded only once. The V and J genes are TRBV6-2 or TRBV6-3 and TRBJ2-5, with 13 positions matching TRBD2. Germline V gene lookup returns CDR1 MNHEY and CDR2 SVGEGT. Trimming removed 5 bases from V and 1 base from J; junction bases left unmatched: 4. The CDR3 has 16 residues. The DNA of the CDR3 is TGTGCCAGCAGTCCCAGGACTAGCGGGGGCCAAGAGACCCAGTACTTC. This encodes CASSPRTSGGQETQYF.

This clone was detected a few times. The chain carries TRBV2 and TRBJ2-7, with TRBD1 as a possible D gene (7 bases). Germline CDR1 is SNHLY and CDR2 is FYNNEI. V lost 7 bases, J lost 3 bases, and 25 bases lay in between. The CDR3 has 17 residues. CDR3 in DNA: TGTGCCAGCATTATGGACAGGTTTGGGGCTAGCGACTACGAGCAGTACTTC. Protein sequence: CASIMDRFGASDYEQYF.

This chain uses TRBV12-5 with TRBJ2-3, with D maybe TRBD2 (5 bases). CDR3 length: 11 amino acids. The V gene lost 3 bases and the J gene lost 11 bases, with 9 bases spanning the gap. Germline V gene data show CDR1 as LGHNT and CDR2 as FRNRAP. The CDR3 DNA reads as TGTGCTAGTGGTTTTTCGGACTTGCAGTATTTT. Its protein product is CASGFSDLQYF.

The rearrangement links TRBV3-1 (or the pseudogene TRBV3-2) to TRBJ2-1, with 8 bases identical to TRBD1. Germline CDR1 and CDR2: LGHDT and YNNKEL (reference sequence). CDR3 length: 14 residues. After removal of 4 bases from V and 7 bases from J, the junction contained 6 bases not matched to a gene. CDR3 residues: CASSPRTGTNEQFF. The CDR3 DNA follows: TGTGCCAGCAGCCCACGGACAGGGACGAATGAGCAGTTCTTC.

The chain is built from TRBV3-1 (or the pseudogene TRBV3-2) and TRBJ2-2; TRBD1 matches 7 bases. The CDR3 has 16 residues. Unmatched junction bases numbered 7, after V lost 4 bases and J lost 2 bases. Per the germline V gene, CDR1 is LGHDT and CDR2 is YNNKEL (reference sequence). The CDR3 DNA is TGTGCCAGCAGCCGCACGGGACAGTTTAACACCGGGGAGCTGTTTTTT. It specifies CASSRTGQFNTGELFF.

The rearrangement uses TRBV19 and TRBJ2-2; TRBD1 is a possible D gene (5 bases). Germline V lookup: CDR1 LNHDA, CDR2 SQIVND (reference sequence). The CDR3 is 14 residues long. V lost 4 bases and J 5 bases, leaving 11 bases between the germline ends. The CDR3 DNA reads TGTGCCAGTAGTACCCCAGGGTGGACCGGGGAGCTGTTTTTT. As protein: CASSTPGWTGELFF.

This clone showed up just once. V usage is TRBV7-9 and J usage is TRBJ2-1; 11 bases map to TRBD2. The V gene end was trimmed by 6 bases and the J gene end by 15 bases; junction bases not matched to a gene: 10. The V gene's germline CDR1 is SEHNR and CDR2 FQNEAQ (reference sequence). This CDR3 is 13 amino acids long. The CDR3 coding sequence is TGTGCCAGCAGTACCGGGACTAGCGGTGGCCCGTTCTTC. Translated: CASSTGTSGGPFF. The whole variable domain, remainder taken from reference TRBV7-9 and TRBJ2-1, is DTGVSQNPRHKITKRGQNVTFRCDPISEHNRLYWYRQTLGQGPEFLTYFQNEAQLEKSRLLSDRFSAERPKGSFSTLEIQRTEQGDSAMYLCASSTGTSGGPFFGPGTRLTVL.

This chain connects TRBV6-2 or TRBV6-3 to TRBJ1-1, with TRBD1 as a possible D gene (6 bases). The V and J ends lost 2 bases and 0 bases respectively, with 25 bases between them. The CDR3 extends over 20 amino acids. Germline-derived CDR1 and CDR2 are MNHEY and SVGEGT. CDR3 nucleotides: TGTGCCAGCAGTTACCTAAACAGGGCACGGGTCCCGAAAATGAACACTGAAGCTTTCTTT. It specifies CASSYLNRARVPKMNTEAFF.

The chain has TRBV4-3 and TRBJ1-2, with 8 bases aligning to TRBD1. With V trimmed by 5 bases and J by 3 bases, 2 bases remained unmatched. Per germline, CDR1 LGHNA and CDR2 YSLEER. The CDR3 is made up of 13 amino acids. The CDR3 DNA reads TGCGCCAGCAGCGGACAGGGTCACTATGGCTACACCTTC. Its translation: CASSGQGHYGYTF.

The genes are TRBV11-2 and TRBJ1-6; TRBD1 is a possible D gene (5 bases). Per the germline V gene, CDR1 is SGHAT and CDR2 is FQNNGV. Trimming took off 1 base at V and 9 bases at J, with 13 bases between the two ends. CDR3 size: 15 residues. CDR3 protein: CASSLVVTGVSPLHF. CDR3 bases: TGTGCCAGCAGCTTAGTCGTGACGGGGGTTTCACCCCTCCACTTT.

The chain joins TRBV12-5 to TRBJ2-2; the D gene is possibly TRBD2 (6 bases). V lost 6 bases and J 2 bases, leaving 16 bases between the germline ends. CDR1 is LGHNT and CDR2 is FRNRAP in the germline V gene. The CDR3 runs to 16 residues. The CDR3: CASGKGAGPNTGELFF. The CDR3 nucleotides are TGTGCTAGTGGGAAAGGGGCGGGGCCAAACACCGGGGAGCTGTTTTTT.

The rearrangement uses TRBV7-9 and TRBJ2-7, with 8 nucleotides matching TRBD1. Trimming took 6 bases from V and 0 from J; bases not matched to a gene: 16. CDR1 is SEHNR, CDR2 FQNEAQ, per germline (reference sequence). CDR3 length: 18 residues. In nucleotides, the CDR3 is TGTGCCAGCAGACACCTAGAGTTATCGGGACAGGCCTCCTACGAGCAGTACTTC. It is translated as CASRHLELSGQASYEQYF. Looking up the rest from reference TRBV7-9 and TRBJ2-7 gives the full variable domain: DTGVSQNPRHKITKRGQNVTFRCDPISEHNRLYWYRQTLGQGPEFLTYFQNEAQLEKSRLLSDRFSAERPKGSFSTLEIQRTEQGDSAMYLCASRHLELSGQASYEQYFGPGTRLTVT.

The genes are TRBV28 and TRBJ2-3, with D possibly matching TRBD2 (6 bases). Deletions cut 3 bases from V and 0 bases from J, with 13 bases between. CDR1 and CDR2 from the germline V gene are MDHEN and SYDVKM. This CDR3 is built from 16 residues. The CDR3 region is CASSLTPRGSTDTQYF. CDR3 sequence (DNA): TGTGCCAGCAGTTTGACACCACGGGGGAGCACAGATACGCAGTATTTT.

This chain's CDR3 is CASSNLRRETQYF. DNA for the CDR3: TGTGCCAGCAGTAATCTACGCCGGGAGACCCAGTACTTC. This chain uses TRBV7-2 with TRBJ2-5; no clear D gene. Germline V gene lookup returns CDR1 SGHTA and CDR2 FQGNSA. This CDR3 comprises 13 residues. V dropped 6 bases and J dropped 5 bases, with 13 bases sitting between them.

The V gene is TRBV27, the J gene TRBJ2-1; 15 positions match TRBD2. V was clipped by 7 bases and J by 7 bases; unmatched bases: 8. The CDR3 is made up of 16 amino acids. Germline-derived CDR1 and CDR2 are MNHEY and SMNVEV (reference sequence). The CDR3 DNA reads TGTGCCAGCACCGCGGCGGGACTAGCGGGAGGTAATGAGCAGTTCTTC. Translation gives CASTAAGLAGGNEQFF.

This clone was picked up one time. The chain couples TRBV29-1 to TRBJ2-3, with 10 nucleotides matching TRBD1. V lost 7 bases and J lost 3; bases outside the gene matches: 4. The CDR3 runs 13 residues. Germline V CDR1 and CDR2: SQVTM, ANQGSEA. DNA for the CDR3: TGCAGCGGTGGGACAGGGGTGACAGATACGCAGTATTTT. This translates into CSGGTGVTDTQYF.